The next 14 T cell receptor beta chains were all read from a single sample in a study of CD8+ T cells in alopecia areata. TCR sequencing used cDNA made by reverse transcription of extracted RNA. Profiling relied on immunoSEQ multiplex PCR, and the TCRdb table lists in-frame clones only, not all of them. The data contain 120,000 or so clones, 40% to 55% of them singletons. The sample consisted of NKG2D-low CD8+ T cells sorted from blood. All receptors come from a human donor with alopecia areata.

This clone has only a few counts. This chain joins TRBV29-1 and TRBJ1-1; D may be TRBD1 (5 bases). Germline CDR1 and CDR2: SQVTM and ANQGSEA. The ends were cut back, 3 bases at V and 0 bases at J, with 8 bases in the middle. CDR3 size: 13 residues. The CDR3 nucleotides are TGCAGCGTTGATGCAGGGATGAACACTGAAGCTTTCTTT. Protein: CSVDAGMNTEAFF. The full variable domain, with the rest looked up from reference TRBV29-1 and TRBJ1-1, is SAVISQKPSRDICQRGTSLTIQCQVDSQVTMMFWYRQQPGQSLTLIATANQGSEATYESGFVIDKFPISRPNLTFSTLTVSNMSPEDSSIYLCSVDAGMNTEAFFGQGTRLTVV.

CDR3 bases: TGTGCCAGCAGTCCCTCCTCGGATGAGCAGTTCTTC. This sequence encodes CASSPSSDEQFF. This rearrangement joins TRBV28 to TRBJ2-1; D unclear. CDR3 length: 12 amino acids. From germline, CDR1 is MDHEN and CDR2 SYDVKM. The V end lost 5 bases, the J end lost 8 bases, and 10 bases lay between the germline ends.

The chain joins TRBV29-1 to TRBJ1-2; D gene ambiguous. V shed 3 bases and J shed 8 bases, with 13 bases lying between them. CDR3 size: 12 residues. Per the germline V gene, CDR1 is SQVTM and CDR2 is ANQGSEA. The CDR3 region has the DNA TGCAGCGTTGACCGAGGGAGGGAGGGCTACACCTTC. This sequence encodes CSVDRGREGYTF.

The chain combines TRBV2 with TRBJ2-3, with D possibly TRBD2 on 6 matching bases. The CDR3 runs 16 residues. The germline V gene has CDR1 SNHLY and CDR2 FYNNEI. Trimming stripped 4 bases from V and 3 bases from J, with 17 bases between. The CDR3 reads CASSGAGSRRTDTQYF. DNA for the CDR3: TGTGCCAGCAGTGGTGCGGGGTCAAGACGTACAGATACGCAGTATTTT.

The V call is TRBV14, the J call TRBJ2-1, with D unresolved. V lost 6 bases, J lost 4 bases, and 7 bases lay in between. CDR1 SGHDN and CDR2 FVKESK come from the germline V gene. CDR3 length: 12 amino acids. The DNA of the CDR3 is TGTGCCAGCAGTTTCGGGTACAATGAGCAGTTCTTC. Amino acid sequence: CASSFGYNEQFF. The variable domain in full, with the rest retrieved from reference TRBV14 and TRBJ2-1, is EAGVTQFPSHSVIEKGQTVTLRCDPISGHDNLYWYRRVMGKEIKFLLHFVKESKQDESGMPNNRFLAERTGGTYSTLKVQPAELEDSGVYFCASSFGYNEQFFGPGTRLTVL.

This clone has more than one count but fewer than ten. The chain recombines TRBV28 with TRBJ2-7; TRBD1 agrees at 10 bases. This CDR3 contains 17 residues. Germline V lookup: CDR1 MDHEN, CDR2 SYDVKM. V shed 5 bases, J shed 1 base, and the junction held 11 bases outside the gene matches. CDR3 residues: CASSDVPWTGGSYEQYF. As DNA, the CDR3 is TGTGCCAGCAGTGATGTACCCTGGACAGGGGGGTCCTACGAGCAGTACTTC.

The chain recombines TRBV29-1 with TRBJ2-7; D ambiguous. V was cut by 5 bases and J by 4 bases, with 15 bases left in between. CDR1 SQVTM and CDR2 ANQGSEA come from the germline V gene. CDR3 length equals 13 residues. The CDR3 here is CSVNPPSNYEQYF. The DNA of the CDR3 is TGCAGCGTTAATCCTCCTTCGAATTACGAGCAGTACTTC.

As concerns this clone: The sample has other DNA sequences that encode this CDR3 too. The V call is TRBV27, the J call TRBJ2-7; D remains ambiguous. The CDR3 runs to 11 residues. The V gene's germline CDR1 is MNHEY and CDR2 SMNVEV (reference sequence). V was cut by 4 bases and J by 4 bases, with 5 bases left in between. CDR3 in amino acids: CASSSGYEQYF. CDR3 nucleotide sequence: TGTGCCAGCAGTTCCGGGTACGAGCAGTACTTC.

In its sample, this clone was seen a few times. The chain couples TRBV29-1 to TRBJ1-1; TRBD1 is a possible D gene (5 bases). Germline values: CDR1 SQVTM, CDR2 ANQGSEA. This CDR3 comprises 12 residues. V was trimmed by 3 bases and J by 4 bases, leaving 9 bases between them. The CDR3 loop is CSVDAGITEAFF. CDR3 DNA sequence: TGCAGCGTTGATGCAGGGATCACTGAAGCTTTCTTT.

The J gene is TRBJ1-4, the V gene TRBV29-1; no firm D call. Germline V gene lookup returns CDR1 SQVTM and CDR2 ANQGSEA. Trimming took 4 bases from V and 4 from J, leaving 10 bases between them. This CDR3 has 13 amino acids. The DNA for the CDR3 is TGCAGCGTTGTGCGGGGAAGTAATGAAAAACTGTTTTTT. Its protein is CSVVRGSNEKLFF.

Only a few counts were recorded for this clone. Here the CDR3 reads CASSLTGEGTEAFF. The CDR3 coding sequence is TGTGCCAGCAGTTTAACAGGGGAGGGCACTGAAGCTTTCTTT. V usage is TRBV28 and J usage is TRBJ1-1; TRBD1 matches at 7 bases. With V trimmed by 2 bases and J by 4 bases, 4 bases remained unmatched. Germline V lookup: CDR1 MDHEN, CDR2 SYDVKM. CDR3 length: 14 residues. Combining the CDR3 with reference TRBV28 and TRBJ1-1 gives the whole variable domain DVKVTQSSRYLVKRTGEKVFLECVQDMDHENMFWYRQDPGLGLRLIYFSYDVKMKEKGDIPEGYSVSREKKERFSLILESASTNQTSMYLCASSLTGEGTEAFFGQGTRLTVV.

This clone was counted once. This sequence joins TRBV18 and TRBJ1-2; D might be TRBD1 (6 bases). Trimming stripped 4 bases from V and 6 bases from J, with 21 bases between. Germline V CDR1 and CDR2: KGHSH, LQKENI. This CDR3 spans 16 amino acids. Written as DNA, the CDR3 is TGTGCCAGCTCACGGCTAGAAGACAGGACGGGCCATGGCTACACCTTC. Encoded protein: CASSRLEDRTGHGYTF.

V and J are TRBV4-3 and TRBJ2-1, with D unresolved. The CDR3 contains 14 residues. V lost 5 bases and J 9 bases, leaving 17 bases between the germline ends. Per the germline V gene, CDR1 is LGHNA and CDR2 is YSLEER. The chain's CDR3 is CASSYDIFIGEQFF. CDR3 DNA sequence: TGCGCCAGCAGCTATGACATATTCATCGGTGAGCAGTTCTTC.

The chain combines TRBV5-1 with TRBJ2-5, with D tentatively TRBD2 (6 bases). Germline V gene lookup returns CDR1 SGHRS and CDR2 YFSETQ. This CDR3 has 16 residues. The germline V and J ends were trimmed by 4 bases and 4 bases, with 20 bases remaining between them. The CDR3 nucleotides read TGCGCCAGCAGCACAGGAACTAGCTATTCCGGAGAGACCCAGTACTTC. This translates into CASSTGTSYSGETQYF.